This TCR beta chain was recovered during a study of blood T cell repertoires in COVID-19. Libraries were prepared by immunoSEQ multiplex PCR; TCRdb keeps only in-frame clonotypes and omits some of them. This sample yields 100,000 or so clones, of which 80% to 95% are seen a single time; more than 5% belongs to the top ten. Germline V gene sequence: CDR1 SNHLY, CDR2 FYNNEI. The CDR3 is 13 residues long. The V and J ends lost 6 bases and 4 bases respectively, with 12 bases between them. The clonotype comes from a man aged 50 to 59 with active COVID-19. The genes are TRBV2 and TRBJ1-2; D remains unclear. Sequences were obtained from peripheral blood. The CDR3 here is CASSPLRGYGYTF. CDR3 DNA sequence: TGTGCCAGCAGCCCACTCCGCGGCTATGGCTACACCTTC.